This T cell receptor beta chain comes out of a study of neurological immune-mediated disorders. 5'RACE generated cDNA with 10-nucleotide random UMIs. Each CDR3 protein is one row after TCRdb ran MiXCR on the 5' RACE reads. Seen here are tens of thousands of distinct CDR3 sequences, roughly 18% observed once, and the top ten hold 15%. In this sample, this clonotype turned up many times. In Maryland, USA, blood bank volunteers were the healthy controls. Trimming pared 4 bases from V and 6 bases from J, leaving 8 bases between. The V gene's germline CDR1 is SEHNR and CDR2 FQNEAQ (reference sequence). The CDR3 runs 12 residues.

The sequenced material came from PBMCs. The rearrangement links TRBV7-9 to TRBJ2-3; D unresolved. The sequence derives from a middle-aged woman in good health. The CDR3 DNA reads TGTGCCAGCAGCTCCCTTTTGGATACGCAGTATTTT. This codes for CASSSLLDTQYF.